The 3 T cell receptor beta chains below all came from one sample that was sequenced in a study of identical twins. TCRdb reprocessed the 5' RACE reads with MiXCR, giving one entry per CDR3 protein. The repertoire has about 890,000 distinct CDR3 sequences, about 12% of them found once; the top ten carry about 1.6%. The same specimen was also included in a second study, on yellow fever vaccine responses in identical twins.

Sequenced sample: PBMCs. Receptors originate from a woman aged 18-29 years in good health.

The chain recombines TRBV19 with TRBJ2-1; the D gene is possibly TRBD1 (5 bases). The germline V gene has CDR1 LNHDA and CDR2 SQIVND (reference sequence). The CDR3 extends over 13 amino acids. V was trimmed by 5 bases and J by 7 bases, leaving 12 bases between them. In DNA form, the CDR3 reads TGTGCCAGTAGTGCCAACCAGGGTAATGAGCAGTTCTTC. Amino acid sequence: CASSANQGNEQFF.

This clonotype was seen only a few times. In DNA form, the CDR3 reads TGTGCCAGCAGTATCACCTCGAAGGGCGAGCAGTACTTC. This translates into CASSITSKGEQYF. The V gene is TRBV12-3 or TRBV12-4, the J gene TRBJ2-7; no reliable D call. V lost 5 bases and J 6 bases, leaving 14 bases between the germline ends. The CDR3 has 13 amino acids.

This clonotype has a count of ten or more. The chain links TRBV5-5 to TRBJ1-2, with a tentative D call TRBD1 (6 bases). The CDR3 has 15 residues. Germline assignment: CDR1 SGHKS and CDR2 YYEKEE (reference sequence). The ends were cut back, 0 bases at V and 4 bases at J, with 13 bases in the middle. Here the CDR3 reads CASSLAPGEGYGYTF. DNA for the CDR3: TGTGCCAGCAGCTTGGCCCCAGGGGAAGGCTATGGCTACACCTTC. The full variable domain, in which reference TRBV5-5 and TRBJ1-2 provide the parts outside the CDR3, is DAGVTQSPTHLIKTRGQQVTLRCSPISGHKSVSWYQQVLGQGPQFIFQYYEKEERGRGNFPDRFSARQFPNYSSELNVNALLLGDSALYLCASSLAPGEGYGYTFGSGTRLTVV.